This T cell receptor (beta chain) stems from a study of T-cell memory formation after mild COVID-19. On the study more broadly: Largely, TCR clusters stayed within a single donor. The study, taken as a whole, reports: Day 15 to 85 contracting clones showed balanced CD4/CD8; later expanders leaned CD4+.

V was pared by 3 bases and J by 5 bases, with 22 bases between. There are 17 residues in the CDR3. The V gene's germline CDR1 is SGHTA and CDR2 FQGTGA. This clonotype was seen a handful of times. What it recognizes is unknown. 5'RACE primed at constant segments yielded TCR alpha and TCR beta cDNA libraries bearing sample barcodes and UMIs. TCRdb re-analysed the 5' RACE reads in MiXCR, keeping a single row per CDR3 protein. The data contain around 510,000 distinct CDR3 sequences, about 20% of them singletons. This chain joins TRBV7-3 and TRBJ2-5; D is tentatively TRBD1 or TRBD2 (5 bases each). Material: PBMCs or a T cell subset sorted from them (not recorded which). This TCR was recovered from an adult woman who had mild COVID-19 (a few samples of this study predate the infection). Cell type and time point are not known. The CDR3 DNA sequence: TGTGCCAGCAGCTTGGGTTATTCGCGGGCCGGGACGGAGACCCAGTACTTC. Translation gives CASSLGYSRAGTETQYF.